The 10 T cell receptor beta chains in this list originate from one sample, sequenced in a study of somatic mutations in cytotoxic T cells in rheumatoid arthritis. The data were produced by immunoSEQ multiplex PCR, yet TCRdb's version contains in-frame clones alone and is incomplete. The repertoire holds roughly 2,700 clones, with 85% to 90% as singletons. Sequencing was carried out using CD8+ T cells sorted from blood. These receptors all stem from a woman aged 60 to 75 with rheumatoid arthritis.

The chain joins TRBV4-1 to TRBJ2-7, with 10 bases lining up with TRBD1. With 6 bases clipped from V and 2 bases from J, the junction kept 7 bases outside the gene matches. The CDR3 contains 15 residues. Germline CDR1 reads MGHRA; CDR2 reads YSYEKL. The CDR3 DNA follows: TGCGCCAGCAGATACGGGACAGGGGATCCCTACGAGCAGTACTTC. It translates to CASRYGTGDPYEQYF.

The rearrangement links TRBV27 to TRBJ2-1; 7 bases agree with TRBD2. In germline, CDR1 is MNHEY, CDR2 SMNVEV (reference sequence). Unmatched junction bases numbered 8, after V lost 3 bases and J lost 3 bases. This CDR3 is built from 16 residues. The DNA for the CDR3 is TGTGCCAGCAGTTTGGCTAGCGGAAGCAACTACAATGAGCAGTTCTTC. Amino acids: CASSLASGSNYNEQFF.

This clone occurred a few times. This chain connects TRBV5-1 to TRBJ2-7; a weak D match, TRBD2 (6 bases). The CDR3 contains 15 residues. CDR1 is SGHRS, CDR2 YFSETQ, per germline. The V end lost 0 bases, the J end lost 2 bases, and 12 bases lay between the germline ends. In DNA form, the CDR3 reads TGCGCCAGCAGCTTGGCCGAGGGCGGGACCTACGAGCAGTACTTC. Protein sequence: CASSLAEGGTYEQYF.

V gene TRBV12-5 combines with J gene TRBJ2-7, with TRBD2 matching 9 bases. This CDR3 contains 15 residues. With 4 bases clipped from V and 0 bases from J, the junction kept 4 bases outside the gene matches. CDR1 LGHNT and CDR2 FRNRAP come from the germline V gene. CDR3 sequence reads: CASGSLAGVSYEQYF. CDR3 nucleotide sequence: TGTGCTAGTGGTTCTTTAGCGGGAGTCTCCTACGAGCAGTACTTC. The variable domain in full, completed from reference TRBV12-5 and TRBJ2-7, reads DARVTQTPRHKVTEMGQEVTMRCQPILGHNTVFWYRQTMMQGLELLAYFRNRAPLDDSGMPKDRFSAEMPDATLATLKIQPSEPRDSAVYFCASGSLAGVSYEQYFGPGTRLTVT.

The chain links TRBV27 to TRBJ2-7; TRBD1 agrees at 7 bases. CDR1 is MNHEY and CDR2 is SMNVEV in the germline V gene (reference sequence). This CDR3 is built from 14 residues. With V trimmed by 3 bases and J by 3 bases, 5 bases remained unmatched. CDR3 DNA sequence: TGTGCCAGCAGTTTTTCAGGGGGTCTCTACGAGCAGTACTTC. This translates into CASSFSGGLYEQYF.

The chain carries TRBV4-1 and TRBJ2-7; 8 nucleotides agree with TRBD1. Per germline, CDR1 MGHRA and CDR2 YSYEKL. The V and J ends lost 3 bases and 3 bases, in that order; junction bases with no gene match: 4. This CDR3 is built from 14 residues. The CDR3 DNA is TGCGCCAGCAGCCAGACAGGGGCTAGCTACGAGCAGTACTTC. It codes for CASSQTGASYEQYF.

The chain employs TRBV9 and TRBJ2-5, with unresolved D. This CDR3 contains 14 residues. V was trimmed by 4 bases and J by 2 bases, leaving 12 bases between them. The V gene's germline CDR1 is SGDLS and CDR2 YYNGEE. Here the CDR3 DNA reads TGTGCCAGCAGCCTCACCGGTGAGCAAGAGACCCAGTACTTC. Amino acids: CASSLTGEQETQYF.

The chain couples TRBV19 to TRBJ2-5, with D perhaps TRBD1 (5 bases). This CDR3 is built from 14 residues. V lost 3 bases and J 8 bases, leaving 16 bases between the germline ends. Per the germline V gene, CDR1 is LNHDA and CDR2 is SQIVND (reference sequence). Here the CDR3 DNA reads TGTGCCAGTAGTATCGCGGAAGTAGGGGAAACCCAGTACTTC. Its translation is CASSIAEVGETQYF.

The J gene is TRBJ2-1, the V gene TRBV15; 8 nucleotides align to TRBD2. V lost 5 bases, J lost 0 bases, and 21 bases stayed unmatched. This CDR3 spans 21 amino acids. The germline gives CDR1 LNHNV, CDR2 YYDKDF (reference sequence). This CDR3 is CATSGLYSGTVVGSSYNEQFF. CDR3 in DNA: TGTGCCACCAGCGGATTATATAGCGGGACGGTGGTAGGGAGCTCCTACAATGAGCAGTTCTTC. The variable domain in full, with the rest retrieved from reference TRBV15 and TRBJ2-1, is DAMVIQNPRYQVTQFGKPVTLSCSQTLNHNVMYWYQQKSSQAPKLLFHYYDKDFNNEADTPDNFQSRRPNTSFCFLDIRSPGLGDTAMYLCATSGLYSGTVVGSSYNEQFFGPGTRLTVL.

The rearrangement joins TRBV4-3 to TRBJ2-1; 12 positions match TRBD2. Germline-derived CDR1 and CDR2 are LGHNA and YSLEER. With V trimmed by 0 bases and J by 5 bases, 8 bases remained unmatched. The CDR3 loop spans 18 amino acids. The CDR3 bases are TGCGCCAGCAGCCAAGATCTCTCCGGACTAGCGGGGCACAATGAGCAGTTCTTC. Residues: CASSQDLSGLAGHNEQFF.